This T cell receptor beta chain was recorded in a study of T cell repertoires in cytomegalovirus infection. Study-level background: CMV infection and matching HLA type were both indicated by public TCR beta signatures.

Study-level points and caveats: Frequencies of public TCR beta families were cumulated, and this identified carriers of CMV plus the relevant HLA.

This CDR3 has 13 amino acids. The V end lost 6 bases, the J end lost 5 bases, and 13 bases lay between the germline ends. In the case of this clonotype: Its antigen is undetermined.

A single record per CDR3 protein comes from TCRdb applying MiXCR to the reads. The sample carries about 440,000 distinct CDR3 sequences, approximately 33% recorded once. The sample was PBMCs. V usage is TRBV12-3 or TRBV12-4 and J usage is TRBJ2-5; D ambiguous. This clonotype was sampled from a human donor in good health (CMV status not recorded). Some clones in this sample may be carry-over from other donors' samples. CDR3 amino acids: CASRKGPQETQYF. The CDR3 DNA is TGTGCCAGCAGAAAGGGTCCACAGGAGACCCAGTACTTC.